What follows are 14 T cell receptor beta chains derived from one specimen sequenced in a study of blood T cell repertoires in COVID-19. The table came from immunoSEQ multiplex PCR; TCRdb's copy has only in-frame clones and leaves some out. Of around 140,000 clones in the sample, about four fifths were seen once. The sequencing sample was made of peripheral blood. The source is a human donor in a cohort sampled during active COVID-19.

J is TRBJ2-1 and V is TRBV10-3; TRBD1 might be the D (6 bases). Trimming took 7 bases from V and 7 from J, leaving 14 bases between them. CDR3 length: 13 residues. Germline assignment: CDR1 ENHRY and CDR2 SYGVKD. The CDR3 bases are TGTGCCATCACCAAACAGGGAAGTAATGAGCAGTTCTTC. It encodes CAITKQGSNEQFF.

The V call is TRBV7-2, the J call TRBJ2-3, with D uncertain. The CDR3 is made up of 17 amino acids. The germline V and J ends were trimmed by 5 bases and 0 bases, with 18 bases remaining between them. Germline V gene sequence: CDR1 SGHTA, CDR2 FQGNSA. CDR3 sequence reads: CASSPRRTQRSTDTQYF. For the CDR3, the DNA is TGTGCCAGCAGCCCTCGCCGCACTCAGCGTAGCACAGATACGCAGTATTTT.

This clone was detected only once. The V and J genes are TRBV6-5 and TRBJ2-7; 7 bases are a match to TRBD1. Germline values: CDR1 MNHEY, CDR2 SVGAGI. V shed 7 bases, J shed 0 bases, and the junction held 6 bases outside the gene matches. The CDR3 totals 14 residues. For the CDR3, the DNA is TGTGCCAGCAAACCGGGACAGAACTCCTACGAGCAGTACTTC. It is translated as CASKPGQNSYEQYF.

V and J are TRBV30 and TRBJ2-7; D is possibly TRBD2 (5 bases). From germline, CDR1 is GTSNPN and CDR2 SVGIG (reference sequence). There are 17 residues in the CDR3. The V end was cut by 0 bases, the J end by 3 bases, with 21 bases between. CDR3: CAWSVFGSVNPGYEQYF. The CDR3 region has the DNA TGTGCCTGGAGTGTATTCGGTAGCGTCAATCCGGGCTACGAGCAGTACTTC.

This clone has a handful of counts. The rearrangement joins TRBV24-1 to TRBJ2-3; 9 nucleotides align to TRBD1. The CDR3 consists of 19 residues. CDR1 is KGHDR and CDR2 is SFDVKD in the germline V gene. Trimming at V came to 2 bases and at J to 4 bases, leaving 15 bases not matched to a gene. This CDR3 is CATSDWIPGQGIRADTQYF. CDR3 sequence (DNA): TGTGCCACCAGTGATTGGATACCGGGACAGGGAATAAGGGCAGATACGCAGTATTTT.

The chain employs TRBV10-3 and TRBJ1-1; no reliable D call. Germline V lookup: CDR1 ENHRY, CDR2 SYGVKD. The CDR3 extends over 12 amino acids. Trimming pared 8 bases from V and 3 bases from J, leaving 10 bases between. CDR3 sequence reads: CAIPGGHTEAFF. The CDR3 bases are TGTGCCATCCCGGGAGGCCACACTGAAGCTTTCTTT.

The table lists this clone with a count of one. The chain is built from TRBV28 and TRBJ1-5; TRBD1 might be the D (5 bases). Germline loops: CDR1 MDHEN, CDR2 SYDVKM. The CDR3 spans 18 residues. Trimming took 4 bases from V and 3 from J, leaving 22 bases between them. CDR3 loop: CASSSIGIGKGNNQPQHF. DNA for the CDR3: TGTGCCAGCAGTTCCATAGGGATTGGGAAGGGGAACAATCAGCCCCAGCATTTT. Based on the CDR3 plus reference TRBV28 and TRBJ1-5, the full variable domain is DVKVTQSSRYLVKRTGEKVFLECVQDMDHENMFWYRQDPGLGLRLIYFSYDVKMKEKGDIPEGYSVSREKKERFSLILESASTNQTSMYLCASSSIGIGKGNNQPQHFGDGTRLSIL.

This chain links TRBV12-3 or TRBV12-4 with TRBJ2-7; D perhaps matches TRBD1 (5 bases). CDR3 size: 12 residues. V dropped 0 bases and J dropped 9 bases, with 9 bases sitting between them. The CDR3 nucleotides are TGTGCCAGCAGTTTAGCAGGGGCCGGGCAGTACTTC. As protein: CASSLAGAGQYF.

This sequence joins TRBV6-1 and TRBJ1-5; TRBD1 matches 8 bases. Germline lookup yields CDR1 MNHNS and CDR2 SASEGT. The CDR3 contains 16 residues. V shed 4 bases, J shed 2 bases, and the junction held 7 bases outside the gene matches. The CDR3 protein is CASSGQGIFGNQPQHF. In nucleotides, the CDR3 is TGTGCCAGCAGTGGACAGGGGATATTTGGCAATCAGCCCCAGCATTTT.

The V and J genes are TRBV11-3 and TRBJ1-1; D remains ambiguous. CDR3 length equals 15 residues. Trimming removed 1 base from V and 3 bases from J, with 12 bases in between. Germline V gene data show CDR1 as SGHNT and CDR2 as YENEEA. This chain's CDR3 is CASSLGTGEDTEAFF. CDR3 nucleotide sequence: TGTGCCAGCAGCTTAGGTACGGGAGAGGACACTGAAGCTTTCTTT.

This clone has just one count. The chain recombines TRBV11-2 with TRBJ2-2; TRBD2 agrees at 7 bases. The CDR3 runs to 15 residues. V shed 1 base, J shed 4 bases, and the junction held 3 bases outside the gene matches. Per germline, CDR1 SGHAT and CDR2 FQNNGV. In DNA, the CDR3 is TGTGCCAGCAGCTTAGTACTAGCGAGCACCGGGGAGCTGTTTTTT. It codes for CASSLVLASTGELFF.

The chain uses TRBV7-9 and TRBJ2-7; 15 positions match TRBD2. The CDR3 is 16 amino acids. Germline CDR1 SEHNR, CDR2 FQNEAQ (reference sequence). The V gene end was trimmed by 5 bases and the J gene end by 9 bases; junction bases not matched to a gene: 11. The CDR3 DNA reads TGTGCCAGCAGCCCGCAGGGACTAGCGGGAGGAGTTGGGCAGTACTTC. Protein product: CASSPQGLAGGVGQYF.

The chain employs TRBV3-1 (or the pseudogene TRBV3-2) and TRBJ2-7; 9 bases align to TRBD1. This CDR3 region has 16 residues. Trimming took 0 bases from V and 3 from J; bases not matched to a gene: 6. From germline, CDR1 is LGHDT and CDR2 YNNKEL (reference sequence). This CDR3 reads CASSQDYRGHHYEQYF. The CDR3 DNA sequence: TGTGCCAGCAGCCAAGATTACAGGGGGCACCACTACGAGCAGTACTTC.

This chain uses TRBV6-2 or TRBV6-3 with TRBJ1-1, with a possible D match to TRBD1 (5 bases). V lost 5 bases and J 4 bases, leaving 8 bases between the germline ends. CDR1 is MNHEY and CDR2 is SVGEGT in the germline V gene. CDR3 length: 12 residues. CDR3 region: CASSPGITEAFF. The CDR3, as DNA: TGTGCCAGCAGTCCAGGGATCACTGAAGCTTTCTTT.